This T cell receptor (beta chain) was sequenced during a study of blood T cell repertoires in COVID-19. For the study at large: Spain, Italy and the United States supplied samples that represented acute and convalescent COVID-19. Sources were T cells, B-cell-depleted T cells, or PBMCs; the material itself was cDNA or gDNA.

Germline-derived CDR1 and CDR2 are GTSNPN and SVGIG (reference sequence). V gave up 7 bases and J gave up 1 base, with 8 bases separating them. The CDR3 has 13 residues. Per the study methods: Scientists estimated how many nucleated cells there were by amplifying reference gene primers. The protocol was immunoSEQ multiplex PCR, while the TCRdb copy is restricted to in-frame clones and leaves out a portion. The V and J calls and the clone size are those of that table, but D and trimming were determined from the DNA. The sample lists just over 650,000 clones; about nine tenths were seen once. Sample: peripheral blood. The rearrangement uses TRBV30 and TRBJ2-6; maybe TRBD2 (5 bases). This receptor was taken from a woman aged 18-29 years with acute or convalescent COVID-19. The CDR3 region has the DNA TGTGCCTCATGGAGGTCTGGGGCCAACGTCCTGACTTTC. Translating gives CASWRSGANVLTF.